Following are 9 T cell receptor beta chains from one sample sequenced in a study of T cell changes during pregnancy in multiple sclerosis. Clones were read by immunoSEQ multiplex PCR, and TCRdb kept only the in-frame ones, dropping some. This sample has 50,000 to 60,000 clones, with about 90% found just once. The specimen comprised CD4+ T cells from peripheral blood mononuclear cells, sampled in the first trimester of pregnancy. The origin of the receptors is a female donor with multiple sclerosis, enrolled in a pregnancy study.

This clone was seen just once. CDR3 sequence reads: CASITLTANTDTQYF. The CDR3 DNA reads as TGTGCCAGCATCACGTTGACAGCAAACACAGATACGCAGTATTTT. V is TRBV5-6 and J is TRBJ2-3, with D perhaps TRBD1 (5 bases). Germline CDR1 reads SGHDT; CDR2 reads YYEEEE. Trimming left V 6 bases short and J 2 bases short, with 16 bases between. The CDR3 totals 15 residues. The full variable domain, with the rest looked up from reference TRBV5-6 and TRBJ2-3, is DAGVTQSPTHLIKTRGQQVTLRCSPKSGHDTVSWYQQALGQGPQFIFQYYEEEERQRGNFPDRFSGHQFPNYSSELNVNALLLGDSALYLCASITLTANTDTQYFGPGTRLTVL.

The V and J genes are TRBV28 and TRBJ1-3; D gene unclear. Germline CDR1 and CDR2: MDHEN and SYDVKM. The CDR3 is made up of 14 amino acids. Trimming left V 6 bases short and J 2 bases short, with 11 bases between. Here the CDR3 reads CASRLSGAGNTIYF. CDR3 coding DNA: TGTGCCAGCAGGCTGTCGGGTGCTGGAAACACCATATATTTT.

CDR3 sequence: CAISGGAGLYNEQFF. The CDR3 DNA reads TGTGCCATCAGTGGGGGAGCGGGACTTTACAATGAGCAGTTCTTC. V usage is TRBV10-3 and J usage is TRBJ2-1; 7 nucleotides align to TRBD2. In germline, CDR1 is ENHRY, CDR2 SYGVKD. The V and J ends lost 4 bases and 4 bases, in that order; junction bases with no gene match: 7. The CDR3 is made up of 15 amino acids.

This chain connects TRBV30 to TRBJ1-1; D gene unclear. V was cut by 0 bases and J by 2 bases, with 7 bases left in between. This CDR3 has 13 amino acids. The germline gives CDR1 GTSNPN, CDR2 SVGIG (reference sequence). This chain's CDR3 is CAWSVGVNTEAFF. In DNA form, the CDR3 reads TGTGCCTGGAGTGTAGGAGTTAACACTGAAGCTTTCTTT.

The chain links TRBV9 to TRBJ2-7; D remains ambiguous. The CDR3 has 14 residues. Germline CDR1 is SGDLS and CDR2 is YYNGEE. Between the trimmed V and J ends, which lost 0 bases and 7 bases, there was a span of 14 bases. The CDR3 loop is CASSVDGPALEQYF. In nucleotides, the CDR3 is TGTGCCAGCAGCGTAGATGGGCCGGCCTTGGAGCAGTACTTC.

The CDR3 DNA follows: TGCAGCGACCCGACAGGGGGAACTAATGAAAAACTGTTTTTT. As protein: CSDPTGGTNEKLFF. The rearrangement joins TRBV29-1 to TRBJ1-4; 9 nucleotides agree with TRBD1. This CDR3 has 14 amino acids. The germline gives CDR1 SQVTM, CDR2 ANQGSEA. Trimming cost V 7 bases and J 1 base; bases outside gene matches: 4.

The chain employs TRBV2 and TRBJ2-6; tentatively, D is TRBD2 (6 bases). The CDR3 covers 16 residues. With 2 bases removed from V and 1 base from J, the gap between germline ends came to 9 bases. The germline gives CDR1 SNHLY, CDR2 FYNNEI. The CDR3 region is CASSELRGSGANVLTF. CDR3 in DNA: TGTGCCAGCAGTGAACTTCGGGGGTCTGGGGCCAACGTCCTGACTTTC.

The CDR3 spells CASSLRLDTQYF. The CDR3 DNA reads as TGTGCCAGTAGTCTCAGGCTAGATACGCAGTATTTT. The rearrangement links TRBV19 to TRBJ2-3; D ambiguous. V shed 5 bases and J shed 5 bases, with 8 bases lying between them. The CDR3 spans 12 residues. Germline V gene lookup returns CDR1 LNHDA and CDR2 SQIVND (reference sequence).

The chain links TRBV5-4 to TRBJ2-6; 8 positions match TRBD1. The germline V gene has CDR1 SGHNT and CDR2 YYREEE (reference sequence). Trimming cost V 4 bases and J 0 bases; bases outside gene matches: 9. The CDR3 consists of 18 residues. Written as DNA, the CDR3 is TGTGCCAGCAGCGCTCCGGGACAGGTGCTCTCTGGGGCCAACGTCCTGACTTTC. It yields the protein CASSAPGQVLSGANVLTF.